These 7 T cell receptor beta chains originate from one sample sequenced in a study of cytomegalovirus exposure and HLA in healthy donors. Using immunoSEQ multiplex PCR, the repertoire was profiled, and TCRdb retains in-frame clones only, with some absent. The repertoire holds some 240,000 clones, with approximately 84% as singletons. The sample consisted of PBMCs. The origin of the receptors is a woman aged 30 to 39 in good health and CMV-seropositive.

The chain is built from TRBV5-1 and TRBJ2-3; 7 nucleotides line up with TRBD2. CDR1 is SGHRS, CDR2 YFSETQ, per germline. V lost 3 bases, J lost 6 bases, and 13 bases stayed unmatched. This CDR3 has 16 amino acids. CDR3 nucleotides: TGCGCCAGCAGCTCGCAGAGACTAGCTCCTCCGGATACGCAGTATTTT. Translating gives CASSSQRLAPPDTQYF.

The chain links TRBV9 to TRBJ2-7; 8 bases match TRBD2. Unmatched junction bases numbered 6, after V lost 4 bases and J lost 0 bases. This CDR3 has 15 residues. CDR1 is SGDLS, CDR2 YYNGEE, per germline. CDR3 sequence: CASSRSGGNSYEQYF. CDR3 in DNA: TGTGCCAGCAGCAGAAGCGGGGGAAACTCCTACGAGCAGTACTTC.

V gene TRBV11-2 combines with J gene TRBJ2-7; D gene unclear. Germline V lookup: CDR1 SGHAT, CDR2 FQNNGV. This CDR3 spans 12 amino acids. V gave up 2 bases and J gave up 6 bases, with 8 bases separating them. CDR3 sequence reads: CASSLSGLEQYF. Written as DNA, the CDR3 is TGTGCCAGCAGCTTATCAGGCCTCGAGCAGTACTTC.

This rearrangement joins TRBV21-1 to TRBJ2-7; the DNA was not compared with TRBD1, the D call given in the table. TRBV21-1 is a recognized pseudogene. The CDR3 totals 17 residues. Written as DNA, the CDR3 is TGTGCCATAATGGTGAGCCCGGGACAGGGATGGGACTACGAGCAGTACTTC. Protein: CAIMVSPGQGWDYEQYF.

This clone appeared a single time. Its ends do not fully match the called genes, so a read error is possible. The chain links TRBV27 to TRBJ1-3; D is ambiguous. Germline values: CDR1 MNHEY, CDR2 SMNVEV (reference sequence). The CDR3 extends over 18 amino acids. CDR3 sequence: CASTSGGLLYCSGNTIYF. CDR3 in DNA: TGTGCTAGCACATCGGGAGGACTCCTATACTGCTCTGGAAACACCATATATTTT.

The gene calls are TRBV5-1 and TRBJ1-1; no firm D call. This CDR3 contains 13 residues. Germline CDR1 reads SGHRS; CDR2 reads YFSETQ. V lost 4 bases, J lost 1 base, and 8 bases lay in between. In DNA form, the CDR3 reads TGCGCCAGCAGCCCACAAACGAACACTGAAGCTTTCTTT. This sequence encodes CASSPQTNTEAFF. The variable domain in full, completed from reference TRBV5-1 and TRBJ1-1, reads KAGVTQTPRYLIKTRGQQVTLSCSPISGHRSVSWYQQTPGQGLQFLFEYFSETQRNKGNFPGRFSGRQFSNSRSEMNVSTLELGDSALYLCASSPQTNTEAFFGQGTRLTVV.

The chain combines TRBV19 with TRBJ1-2; 8 nucleotides align to TRBD1. From germline, CDR1 is LNHDA and CDR2 SQIVND (reference sequence). The CDR3 is 14 residues long. The V segment lost 8 bases and the J segment 4 bases; nucleotides outside the gene matches: 9. CDR3 DNA: TGTGCCAGTGCCAGGACAGGGAGAAGCTATGGCTACACCTTC. This encodes CASARTGRSYGYTF.